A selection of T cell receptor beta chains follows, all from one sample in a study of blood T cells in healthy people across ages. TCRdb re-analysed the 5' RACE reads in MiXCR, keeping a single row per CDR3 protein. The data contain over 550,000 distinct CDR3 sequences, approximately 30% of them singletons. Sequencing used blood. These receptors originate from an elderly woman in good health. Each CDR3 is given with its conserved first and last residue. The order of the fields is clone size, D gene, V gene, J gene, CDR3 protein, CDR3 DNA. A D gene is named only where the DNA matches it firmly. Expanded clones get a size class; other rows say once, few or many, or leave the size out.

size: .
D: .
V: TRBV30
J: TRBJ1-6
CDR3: CAWRDSFSALHF
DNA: TGTGCCTGGAGGGACAGTTTTTCAGCCCTCCACTTT

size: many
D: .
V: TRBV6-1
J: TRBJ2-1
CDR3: CASSDLGVYNEQFF
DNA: TGTGCCAGCAGTGACCTGGGTGTTTACAATGAGCAGTTCTTC

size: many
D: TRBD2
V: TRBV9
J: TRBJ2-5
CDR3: CASSVQRGQLETQYF
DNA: TGTGCCAGCAGCGTACAGCGGGGGCAGCTGGAGACCCAGTACTTC

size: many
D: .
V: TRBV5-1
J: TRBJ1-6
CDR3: CASTIDRRSPLHF
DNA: TGCGCCAGCACCATCGACAGGCGTTCACCCCTCCACTTT

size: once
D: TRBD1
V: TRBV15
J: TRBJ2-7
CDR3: CATSTRTGTAPSEQYF
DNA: TGTGCCACCAGCACCCGAACCGGGACAGCTCCCTCCGAGCAGTACTTC

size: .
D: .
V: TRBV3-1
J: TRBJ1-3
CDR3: CASSQEENPFGNTIYF
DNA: TGTGCCAGCAGCCAAGAAGAGAATCCCTTTGGAAACACCATATATTTT

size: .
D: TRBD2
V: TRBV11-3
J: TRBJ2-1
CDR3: CASSLGQGLAAEQFF
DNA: TGTGCCAGCAGCTTAGGGCAGGGACTAGCCGCTGAGCAGTTCTTC

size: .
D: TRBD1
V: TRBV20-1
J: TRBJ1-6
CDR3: CSASSTGAGNSPLHF
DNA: TGCAGTGCTAGCTCGACAGGGGCTGGGAATTCACCCCTCCACTTT

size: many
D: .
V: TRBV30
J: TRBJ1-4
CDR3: CAWSARGVGEKLFF
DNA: TGTGCCTGGAGTGCCCGAGGGGTGGGCGAAAAACTGTTTTTT

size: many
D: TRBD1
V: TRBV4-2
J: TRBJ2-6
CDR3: CASSPGTGNSGANVLTF
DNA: TGTGCCAGCAGCCCTGGGACAGGGAACTCTGGGGCCAACGTCCTGACTTTC

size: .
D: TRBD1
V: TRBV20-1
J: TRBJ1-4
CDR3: CSADLTTGGDEKLFF
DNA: TGCAGTGCCGACCTAACAACAGGGGGCGATGAAAAACTGTTTTTT

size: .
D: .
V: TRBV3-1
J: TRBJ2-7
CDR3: CASSQVHNYEQYF
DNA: TGTGCCAGCAGCCAAGTACACAACTACGAGCAGTACTTC

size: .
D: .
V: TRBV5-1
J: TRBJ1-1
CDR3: CASSAWGNTEAFF
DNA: TGCGCCAGCAGCGCCTGGGGGAACACTGAAGCTTTCTTT

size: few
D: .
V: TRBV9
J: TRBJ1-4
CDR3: CASSPRVGGQPGGSEKLFF
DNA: TGTGCCAGCAGCCCCCGGGTTGGTGGGCAGCCGGGAGGTAGTGAAAAACTGTTTTTT

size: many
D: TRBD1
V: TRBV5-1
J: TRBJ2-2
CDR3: CASSWGQTNTGELFF
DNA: TGCGCCAGCAGCTGGGGACAGACGAACACCGGGGAGCTGTTTTTT

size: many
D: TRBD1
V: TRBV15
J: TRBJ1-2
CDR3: CATSSGLGQGYGYTF
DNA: TGTGCCACCAGCAGCGGGCTGGGACAGGGTTATGGCTACACCTTC

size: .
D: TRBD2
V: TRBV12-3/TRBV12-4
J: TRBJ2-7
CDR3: CASSRSGGKYNEQYF
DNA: TGTGCCAGCAGTCGTAGCGGGGGGAAATACAATGAGCAGTACTTC

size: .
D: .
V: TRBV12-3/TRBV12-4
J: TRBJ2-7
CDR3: CASSLRSEYEQYF
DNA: TGTGCCAGCAGTTTGAGGTCCGAGTACGAGCAGTACTTC

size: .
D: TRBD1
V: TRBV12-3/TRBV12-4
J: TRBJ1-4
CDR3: CASSLVGQGEEKLFF
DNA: TGTGCCAGCAGTTTAGTGGGACAGGGGGAAGAAAAACTGTTTTTT

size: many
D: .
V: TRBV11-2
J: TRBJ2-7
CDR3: CASSLAPGQGYEQYF
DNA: TGTGCCAGCAGCTTAGCCCCGGGACAAGGTTACGAGCAGTACTTC

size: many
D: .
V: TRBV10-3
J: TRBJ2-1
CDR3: CAINAGSSYNEQFF
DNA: TGTGCCATCAATGCGGGCAGCTCCTACAATGAGCAGTTCTTC

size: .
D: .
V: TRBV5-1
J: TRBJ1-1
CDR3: CASSIGTLEGEAFF
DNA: TGCGCCAGCAGCATCGGGACCCTTGAGGGGGAAGCTTTCTTT

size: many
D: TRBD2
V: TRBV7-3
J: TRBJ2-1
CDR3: CASSSSGGGEQFF
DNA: TGTGCCAGCAGCTCCTCGGGGGGGGGTGAGCAGTTCTTC

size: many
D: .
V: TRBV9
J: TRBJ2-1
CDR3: CASSVVGGRVSYNEQFF
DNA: TGTGCCAGCAGCGTAGTAGGCGGGCGGGTCTCCTACAATGAGCAGTTCTTC

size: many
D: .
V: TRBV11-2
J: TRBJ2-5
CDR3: CASSPNMRTQYF
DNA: TGTGCCAGCAGCCCCAATATGCGGACCCAGTACTTC

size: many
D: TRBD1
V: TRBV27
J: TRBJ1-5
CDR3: CASRKQGAFSQPQHF
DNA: TGTGCCAGCAGAAAGCAGGGGGCTTTTAGTCAGCCCCAGCATTTT

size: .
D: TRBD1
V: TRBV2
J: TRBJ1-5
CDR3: CASTGGRGNQPQHF
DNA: TGTGCCAGCACAGGGGGTCGGGGGAATCAGCCCCAGCATTTT

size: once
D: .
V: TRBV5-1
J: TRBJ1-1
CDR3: CANSPRGAREDTEAFF
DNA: TGCGCCAACAGCCCGAGGGGGGCTAGGGAGGACACTGAAGCTTTCTTT

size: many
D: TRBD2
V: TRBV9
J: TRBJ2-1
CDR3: CASSSQPSGAVYEQFF
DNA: TGTGCCAGCAGCTCCCAGCCTAGCGGGGCCGTATATGAGCAGTTCTTC

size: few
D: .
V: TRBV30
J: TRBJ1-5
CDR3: CAWSEGDGRGNQPQHF
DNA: TGTGCCTGGAGTGAAGGGGACGGGAGAGGCAATCAGCCCCAGCATTTT

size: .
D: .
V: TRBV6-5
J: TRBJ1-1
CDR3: CASGRGAQDTEAFF
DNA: TGTGCCAGCGGTCGGGGGGCGCAGGACACTGAAGCTTTCTTT

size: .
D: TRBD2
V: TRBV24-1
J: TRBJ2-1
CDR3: CATSEHQTLAVNEQFF
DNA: TGTGCCACCAGTGAACACCAAACACTAGCGGTCAATGAGCAGTTCTTC

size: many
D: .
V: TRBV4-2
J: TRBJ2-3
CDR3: CASSQGAGYRPRGDTQYF
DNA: TGTGCCAGCAGCCAGGGTGCGGGCTATCGTCCCAGGGGAGATACGCAGTATTTT

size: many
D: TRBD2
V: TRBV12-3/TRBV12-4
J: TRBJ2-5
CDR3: CASSPLAGEETQYF
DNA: TGTGCCAGCAGCCCACTAGCGGGCGAAGAGACCCAGTACTTC

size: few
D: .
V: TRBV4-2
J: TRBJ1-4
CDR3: CASSQDRGGALSNEKLFF
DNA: TGTGCCAGCAGCCAAGATCGAGGGGGAGCGTTATCTAATGAAAAACTGTTTTTT

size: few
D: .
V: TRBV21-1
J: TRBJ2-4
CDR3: CASSKNNFSGVAKNIQYF
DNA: TGTGCCAGCAGCAAAAATAACTTCTCGGGGGTAGCCAAAAACATTCAGTACTTC

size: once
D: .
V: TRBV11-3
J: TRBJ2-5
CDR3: CASSSGAETQYF
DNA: TGTGCCAGCAGCTCGGGGGCGGAGACCCAGTACTTC

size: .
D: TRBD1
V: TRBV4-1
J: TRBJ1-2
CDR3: CASSQWTGGDYGYTF
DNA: TGCGCCAGCAGCCAGTGGACAGGGGGTGACTATGGCTACACCTTC

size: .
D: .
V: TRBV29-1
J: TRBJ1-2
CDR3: CSVEEKTGTYGYTF
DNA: TGCAGCGTTGAAGAAAAGACAGGAACCTATGGCTACACCTTC

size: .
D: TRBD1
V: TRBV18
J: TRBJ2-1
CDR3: CASSPQAGQGEQFF
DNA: TGTGCCAGCTCACCCCAGGCCGGACAGGGGGAGCAGTTCTTC

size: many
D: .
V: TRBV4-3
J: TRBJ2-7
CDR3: CASSQQGTYEQYF
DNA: TGCGCCAGCAGCCAACAGGGCACCTACGAGCAGTACTTC

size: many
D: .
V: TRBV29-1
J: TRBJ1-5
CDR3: CSVVIGIGNQPQHF
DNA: TGCAGCGTTGTTATAGGGATTGGGAATCAGCCCCAGCATTTT

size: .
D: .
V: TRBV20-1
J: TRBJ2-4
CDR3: CSAPRPLGLDIQYF
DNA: TGCAGTGCCCCCCGCCCCTTGGGGCTTGACATTCAGTACTTC

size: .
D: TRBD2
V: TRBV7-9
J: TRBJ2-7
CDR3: CASSRTSEYEQYF
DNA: TGTGCCAGCAGCAGGACTAGCGAGTACGAGCAGTACTTC

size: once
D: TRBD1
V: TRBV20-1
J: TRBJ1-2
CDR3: CSADPQGGFDGYTF
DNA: TGCAGTGCTGACCCTCAGGGGGGATTCGATGGCTACACCTTC